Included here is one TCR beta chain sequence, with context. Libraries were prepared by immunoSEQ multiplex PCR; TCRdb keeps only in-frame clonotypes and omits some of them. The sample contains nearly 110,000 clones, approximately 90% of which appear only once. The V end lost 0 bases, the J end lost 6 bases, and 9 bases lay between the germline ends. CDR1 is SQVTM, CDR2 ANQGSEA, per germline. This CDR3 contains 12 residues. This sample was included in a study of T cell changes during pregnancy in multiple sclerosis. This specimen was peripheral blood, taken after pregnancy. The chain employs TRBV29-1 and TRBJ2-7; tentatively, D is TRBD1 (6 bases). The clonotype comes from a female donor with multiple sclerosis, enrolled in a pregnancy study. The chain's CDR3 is CSVEETQGEQYF. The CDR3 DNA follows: TGCAGCGTTGAAGAGACACAGGGCGAGCAGTACTTC.